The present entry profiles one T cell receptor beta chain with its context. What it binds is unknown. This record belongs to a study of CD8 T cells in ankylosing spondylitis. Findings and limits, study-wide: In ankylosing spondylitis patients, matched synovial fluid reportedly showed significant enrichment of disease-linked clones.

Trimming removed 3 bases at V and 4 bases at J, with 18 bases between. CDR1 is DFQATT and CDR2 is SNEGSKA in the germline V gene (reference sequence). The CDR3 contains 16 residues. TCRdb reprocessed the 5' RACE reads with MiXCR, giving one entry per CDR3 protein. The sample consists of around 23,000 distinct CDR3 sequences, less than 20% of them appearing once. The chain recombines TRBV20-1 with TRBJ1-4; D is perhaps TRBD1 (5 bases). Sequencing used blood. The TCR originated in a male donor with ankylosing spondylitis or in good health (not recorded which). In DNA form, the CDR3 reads TGCAGTGCTAGTATCCGGCAGGGACCCAATAATGAAAAACTGTTTTTT. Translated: CSASIRQGPNNEKLFF.